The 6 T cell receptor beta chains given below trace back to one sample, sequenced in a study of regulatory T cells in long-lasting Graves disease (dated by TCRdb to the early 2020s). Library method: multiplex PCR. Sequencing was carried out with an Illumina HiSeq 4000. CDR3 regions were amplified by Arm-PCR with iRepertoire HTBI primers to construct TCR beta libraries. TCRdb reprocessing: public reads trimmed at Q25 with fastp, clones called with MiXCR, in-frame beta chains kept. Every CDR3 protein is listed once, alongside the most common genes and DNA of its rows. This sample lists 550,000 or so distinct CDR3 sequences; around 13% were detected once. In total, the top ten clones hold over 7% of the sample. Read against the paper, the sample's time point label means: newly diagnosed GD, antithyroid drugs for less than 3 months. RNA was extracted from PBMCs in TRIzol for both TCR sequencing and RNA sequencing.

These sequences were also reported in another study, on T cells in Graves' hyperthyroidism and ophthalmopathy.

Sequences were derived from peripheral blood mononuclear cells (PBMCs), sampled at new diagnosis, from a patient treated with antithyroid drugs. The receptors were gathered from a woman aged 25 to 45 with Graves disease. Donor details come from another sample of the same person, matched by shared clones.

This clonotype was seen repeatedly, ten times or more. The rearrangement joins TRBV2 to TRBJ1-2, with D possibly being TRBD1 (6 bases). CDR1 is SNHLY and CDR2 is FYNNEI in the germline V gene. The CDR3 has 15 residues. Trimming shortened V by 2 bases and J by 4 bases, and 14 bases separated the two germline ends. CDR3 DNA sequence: TGTGCCAGCAGTGAACGGGCGGGGGCGACCTATGGCTACACCTTC. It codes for CASSERAGATYGYTF.

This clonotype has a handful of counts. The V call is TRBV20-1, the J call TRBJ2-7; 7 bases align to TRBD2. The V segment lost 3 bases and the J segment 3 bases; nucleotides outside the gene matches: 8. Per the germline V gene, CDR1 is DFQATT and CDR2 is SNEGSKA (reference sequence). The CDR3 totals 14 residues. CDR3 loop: CSARSGGRGYEQYF. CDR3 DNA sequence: TGCAGTGCTAGGAGTGGCGGGAGAGGCTACGAGCAGTACTTC.

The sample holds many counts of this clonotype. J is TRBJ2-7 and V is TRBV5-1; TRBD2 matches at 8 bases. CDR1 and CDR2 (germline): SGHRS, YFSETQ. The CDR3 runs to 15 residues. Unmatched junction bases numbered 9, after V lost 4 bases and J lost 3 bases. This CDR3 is CASSLGTSSYYEQYF. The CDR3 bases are TGCGCCAGCAGCCTCGGGACTAGTTCTTACTACGAGCAGTACTTC. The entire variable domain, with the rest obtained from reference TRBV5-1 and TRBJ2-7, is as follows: KAGVTQTPRYLIKTRGQQVTLSCSPISGHRSVSWYQQTPGQGLQFLFEYFSETQRNKGNFPGRFSGRQFSNSRSEMNVSTLELGDSALYLCASSLGTSSYYEQYFGPGTRLTVT.

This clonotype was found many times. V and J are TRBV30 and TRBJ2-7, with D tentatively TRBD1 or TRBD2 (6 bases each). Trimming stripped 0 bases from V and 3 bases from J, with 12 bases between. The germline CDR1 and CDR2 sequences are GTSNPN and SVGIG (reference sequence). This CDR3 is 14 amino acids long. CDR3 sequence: CAWSVGGGGYEQYF. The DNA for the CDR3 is TGTGCCTGGAGTGTCGGAGGGGGAGGCTACGAGCAGTACTTC.

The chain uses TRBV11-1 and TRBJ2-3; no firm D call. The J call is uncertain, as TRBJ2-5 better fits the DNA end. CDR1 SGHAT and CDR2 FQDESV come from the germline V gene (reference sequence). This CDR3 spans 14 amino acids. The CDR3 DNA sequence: TGTGCCAGCAACCTCGACCCACGGTCAGAGACCCAGTACTTC. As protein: CASNLDPRSETQYF.

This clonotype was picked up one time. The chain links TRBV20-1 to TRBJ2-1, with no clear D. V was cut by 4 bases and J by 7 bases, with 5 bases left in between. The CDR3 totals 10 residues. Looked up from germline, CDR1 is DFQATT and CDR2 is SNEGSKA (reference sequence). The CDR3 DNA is TGCAGTGCTACCAAAAATGAGCAGTTCTTC. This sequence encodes CSATKNEQFF.